This T cell receptor (beta chain) was recorded in a study of shared clonotypes between healthy human individuals. A split of CD4+ cells into CD45RA+ naive and CD45RA-negative memory subsets was performed. From germline, CDR1 is WNHNN and CDR2 SYGVQD (reference sequence). The CDR3 spans 13 residues. The germline V and J ends were trimmed by 5 bases and 7 bases, with 15 bases remaining between them. Original data processing: Owing to the provision of junction-only sequences devoid of quality scores by immunoSEQ, filtering differed. Assay: immunoSEQ multiplex PCR; the TCRdb copy retains only in-frame clones and omits some. That table furnishes V, J and clone size, whereas the DNA furnished D and trimming. The data hold 2 million to 2.5 million clones, with under 97% observed a single time.

V and J are TRBV10-1 and TRBJ2-7; D may correspond to TRBD1 or TRBD2 (5 bases each). This TCR was sampled from a man aged 18 to 35 in good health. The sequenced sample consisted of naive CD4+ T cells sorted from blood. Stated subset: CD45RA+ positively selected. CDR3 protein: CASSRDRMGEQYF. DNA for the CDR3: TGCGCCAGCAGTCGGGACCGAATGGGGGAGCAGTACTTC.